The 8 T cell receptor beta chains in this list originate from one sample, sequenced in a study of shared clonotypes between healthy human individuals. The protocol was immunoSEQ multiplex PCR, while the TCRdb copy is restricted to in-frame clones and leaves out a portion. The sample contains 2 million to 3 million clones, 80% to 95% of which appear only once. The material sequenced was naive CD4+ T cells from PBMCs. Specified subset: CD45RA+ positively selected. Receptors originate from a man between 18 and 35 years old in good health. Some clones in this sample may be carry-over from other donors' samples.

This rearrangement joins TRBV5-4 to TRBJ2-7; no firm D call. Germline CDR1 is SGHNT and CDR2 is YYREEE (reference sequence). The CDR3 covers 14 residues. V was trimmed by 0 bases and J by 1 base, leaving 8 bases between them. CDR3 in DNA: TGTGCCAGCAGCTTGGTCGGTAGTTCCTACGAGCAGTACTTC. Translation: CASSLVGSSYEQYF.

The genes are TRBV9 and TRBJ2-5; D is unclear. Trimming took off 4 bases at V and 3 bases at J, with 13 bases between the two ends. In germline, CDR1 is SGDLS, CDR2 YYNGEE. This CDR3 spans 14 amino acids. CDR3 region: CASSPFGGKETQYF. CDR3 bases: TGTGCCAGCAGCCCCTTCGGTGGAAAAGAGACCCAGTACTTC. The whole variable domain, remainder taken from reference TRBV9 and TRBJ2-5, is DSGVTQTPKHLITATGQRVTLRCSPRSGDLSVYWYQQSLDQGLQFLIQYYNGEERAKGNILERFSAQQFPDLHSELNLSSLELGDSALYFCASSPFGGKETQYFGPGTRLLVL.

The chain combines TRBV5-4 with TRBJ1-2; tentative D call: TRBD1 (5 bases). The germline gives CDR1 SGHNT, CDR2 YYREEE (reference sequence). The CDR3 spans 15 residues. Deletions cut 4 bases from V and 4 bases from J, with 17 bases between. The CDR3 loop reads CASSITGTPSYGYTF. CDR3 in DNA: TGTGCCAGCAGCATTACCGGGACTCCTAGCTATGGCTACACCTTC.

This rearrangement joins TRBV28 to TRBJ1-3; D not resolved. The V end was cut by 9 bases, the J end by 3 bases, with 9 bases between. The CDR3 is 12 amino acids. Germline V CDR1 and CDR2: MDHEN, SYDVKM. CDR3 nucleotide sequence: TGTGCCAGTAAGACGGGTGGAAACACCATATATTTT. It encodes CASKTGGNTIYF.

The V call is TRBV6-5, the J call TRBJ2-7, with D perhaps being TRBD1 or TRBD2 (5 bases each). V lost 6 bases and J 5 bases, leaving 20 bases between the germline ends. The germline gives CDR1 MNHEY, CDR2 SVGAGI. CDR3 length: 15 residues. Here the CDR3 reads CASSKGPPGLDEQYF. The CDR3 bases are TGTGCCAGCAGCAAGGGCCCCCCGGGGCTGGACGAGCAGTACTTC.

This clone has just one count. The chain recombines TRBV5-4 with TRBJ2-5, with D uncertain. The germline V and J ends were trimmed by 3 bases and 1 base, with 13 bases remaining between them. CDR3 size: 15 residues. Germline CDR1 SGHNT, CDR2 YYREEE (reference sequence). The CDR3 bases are TGTGCCAGCAGCTCGCCACAATTCTCCCAAGAGACCCAGTACTTC. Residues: CASSSPQFSQETQYF.

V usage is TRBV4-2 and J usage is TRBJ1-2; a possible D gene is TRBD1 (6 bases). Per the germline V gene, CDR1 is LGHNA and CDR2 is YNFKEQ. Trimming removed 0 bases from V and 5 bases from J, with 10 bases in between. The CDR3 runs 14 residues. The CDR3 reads CASSQEGAGYGYTF. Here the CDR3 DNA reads TGTGCCAGCAGCCAAGAGGGGGCTGGTTATGGCTACACCTTC.

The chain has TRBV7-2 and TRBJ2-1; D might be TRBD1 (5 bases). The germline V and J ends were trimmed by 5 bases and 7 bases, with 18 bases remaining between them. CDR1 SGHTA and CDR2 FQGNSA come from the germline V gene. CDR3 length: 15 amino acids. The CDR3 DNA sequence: TGTGCCAGCAGCCACACCGGCGGCAGGGTAAATGAGCAGTTCTTC. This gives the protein CASSHTGGRVNEQFF.